The 23 T cell receptor beta chains listed next were all sequenced from one sample in a study of siplizumab effects on memory and regulatory T cells. Clones were sequenced by immunoSEQ multiplex PCR, and TCRdb holds only the in-frame ones, with some missing. The data show about 82,000 clones, 87% seen once. Source material: Tregs sorted from blood. These receptors were taken from a human donor in good health.

The V gene is TRBV6-6, the J gene TRBJ2-7; TRBD1 might be the D (5 bases). CDR1 and CDR2 (germline): MNHNY, SVGAGI (reference sequence). Trimming shortened V by 7 bases and J by 2 bases, and 12 bases separated the two germline ends. The CDR3 covers 13 residues. The CDR3 DNA reads as TGTGCCAGCAAGAGTCAGGGTCCCTACGAGCAGTACTTC. It is translated as CASKSQGPYEQYF.

The gene calls are TRBV5-1 and TRBJ1-1; weak D call: TRBD1 (6 bases). CDR3 length: 14 amino acids. Deletions cut 3 bases from V and 1 base from J, with 10 bases between. CDR1 and CDR2 (germline): SGHRS, YFSETQ. The CDR3 sequence is CASSWRQANTEAFF. CDR3 nucleotide sequence: TGCGCCAGCAGCTGGCGACAGGCGAACACTGAAGCTTTCTTT.

The chain combines TRBV2 with TRBJ2-3; 12 nucleotides align to TRBD2. The germline V gene has CDR1 SNHLY and CDR2 FYNNEI. The CDR3 has 17 amino acids. With 7 bases clipped from V and 3 bases from J, the junction kept 11 bases outside the gene matches. CDR3 nucleotides: TGTGCCAGCATACTAGCGGGGGGCCCCCCGTGGACAGATACGCAGTATTTT. It specifies CASILAGGPPWTDTQYF.

This sequence joins TRBV9 and TRBJ1-6; D possibly corresponds to TRBD1 (5 bases). The V gene lost 6 bases and the J gene lost 7 bases, with 14 bases spanning the gap. In germline, CDR1 is SGDLS, CDR2 YYNGEE. The CDR3 is 14 amino acids. In nucleotides, the CDR3 is TGTGCCAGCACGTCCGGGACGGCGAATTCACCCCTCCACTTT. The encoded protein is CASTSGTANSPLHF.

V usage is TRBV11-2 and J usage is TRBJ2-2; no clear D gene. The germline CDR1 and CDR2 sequences are SGHAT and FQNNGV. Trimming took off 2 bases at V and 7 bases at J, with 5 bases between the two ends. This CDR3 contains 12 residues. The DNA for the CDR3 is TGTGCCAGCAGCTTATTTGGCGGGGAGCTGTTTTTT. This sequence encodes CASSLFGGELFF. The variable domain in full, completed from reference TRBV11-2 and TRBJ2-2, reads EAGVAQSPRYKIIEKRQSVAFWCNPISGHATLYWYQQILGQGPKLLIQFQNNGVVDDSQLPKDRFSAERLKGVDSTLKIQPAKLEDSAVYLCASSLFGGELFFGEGSRLTVL.

This chain links TRBV29-1 with TRBJ2-1; D possibly corresponds to TRBD2 (5 bases). CDR1 SQVTM and CDR2 ANQGSEA come from the germline V gene. The CDR3 is made up of 12 amino acids. V was cut by 4 bases and J by 4 bases, with 8 bases left in between. The CDR3 DNA sequence: TGCAGCGTTGGGACTGGTTACAATGAGCAGTTCTTC. It specifies CSVGTGYNEQFF.

Details on this clone: Other DNA sequences of this sample code for an identical CDR3. The gene calls are TRBV18 and TRBJ1-5; the D gene is possibly TRBD1 (5 bases). CDR3 length: 13 residues. Germline V gene sequence: CDR1 KGHSH, CDR2 LQKENI. V was pared by 3 bases and J by 4 bases, with 7 bases between. This CDR3 is CASSPRVNQPQHF. For the CDR3, the DNA is TGTGCCAGCTCACCCAGGGTTAATCAGCCCCAGCATTTT.

This chain uses TRBV7-9 with TRBJ1-1; 7 nucleotides align to TRBD1. CDR3 length: 14 amino acids. The germline CDR1 and CDR2 sequences are SEHNR and FQNEAQ (reference sequence). Unmatched junction bases numbered 4, after V lost 3 bases and J lost 3 bases. In nucleotides, the CDR3 is TGTGCCAGCAGCTTCAGGGGGAAGGACACTGAAGCTTTCTTT. Translation gives CASSFRGKDTEAFF.

This clone was seen only a few times. The chain employs TRBV6-5 and TRBJ2-7; 10 bases fit TRBD1. Trimming removed 0 bases from V and 7 bases from J; junction bases left unmatched: 6. The CDR3 spans 15 residues. Germline V gene sequence: CDR1 MNHEY, CDR2 SVGAGI. CDR3 bases: TGTGCCAGCAGTTACTCGCAAGGGACAGGGGAGGAGCAGTACTTC. It codes for CASSYSQGTGEEQYF.

The chain joins TRBV5-1 to TRBJ2-7; the D call may be TRBD1 or TRBD2 (5 bases each). From germline, CDR1 is SGHRS and CDR2 YFSETQ. V dropped 0 bases and J dropped 6 bases, with 13 bases sitting between them. This CDR3 is 14 amino acids long. This CDR3 reads CASSLGQTEGEQYF. In nucleotides, the CDR3 is TGCGCCAGCAGCTTGGGACAGACCGAGGGCGAGCAGTACTTC.

Only one count was recorded for this clone. The rearrangement joins TRBV10-3 to TRBJ2-2; D call uncertain. This CDR3 contains 16 residues. Germline lookup yields CDR1 ENHRY and CDR2 SYGVKD. Trimming removed 10 bases from V and 0 bases from J, with 18 bases in between. This CDR3 is CATKRSGLSNTGELFF. CDR3 DNA sequence: TGTGCCACAAAGAGATCAGGATTATCGAACACCGGGGAGCTGTTTTTT.

The rearrangement links TRBV28 to TRBJ1-5, with a weak D call TRBD1 (5 bases). The CDR3 covers 17 residues. In germline, CDR1 is MDHEN, CDR2 SYDVKM. Trimming took 6 bases from V and 2 from J, leaving 20 bases between them. The CDR3 DNA follows: TGTGCCAGCAGATCCCCCCGGGGCGCCGAGGGCAATCAGCCCCAGCATTTT. This translates into CASRSPRGAEGNQPQHF. The full variable domain, in which reference TRBV28 and TRBJ1-5 provide the parts outside the CDR3, is DVKVTQSSRYLVKRTGEKVFLECVQDMDHENMFWYRQDPGLGLRLIYFSYDVKMKEKGDIPEGYSVSREKKERFSLILESASTNQTSMYLCASRSPRGAEGNQPQHFGDGTRLSIL.

The gene calls are TRBV11-2 and TRBJ2-5; TRBD2 agrees at 8 bases. Germline-derived CDR1 and CDR2 are SGHAT and FQNNGV. The CDR3 consists of 16 residues. Unmatched junction bases numbered 13, after V lost 5 bases and J lost 5 bases. The CDR3 reads CASSALPAGGRETQYF. In DNA form, the CDR3 reads TGTGCCAGCAGCGCCCTCCCCGCGGGGGGCCGGGAGACCCAGTACTTC.

This clone was counted between two and nine times. The chain has TRBV19 and TRBJ1-5; 8 bases map to TRBD1. J gave up 0 bases and V 5 bases, and 3 bases lay outside the gene matches. CDR1 and CDR2 from the germline V gene are LNHDA and SQIVND (reference sequence). The CDR3 loop spans 15 amino acids. This CDR3 reads CASSGQGYSNQPQHF. The CDR3 DNA reads as TGTGCCAGTAGTGGACAGGGTTATAGCAATCAGCCCCAGCATTTT.

This clone has more than one count but fewer than ten. This chain links TRBV2 with TRBJ2-3, with a tentative D call TRBD2 (5 bases). This CDR3 is 16 amino acids long. Deletions cut 1 base from V and 3 bases from J, with 14 bases between. The germline V gene has CDR1 SNHLY and CDR2 FYNNEI. DNA of the CDR3: TGTGCCAGCAGTGAAGATAACTACCGAGGGACAGATACGCAGTATTTT. This encodes CASSEDNYRGTDTQYF.

CDR3 sequence (DNA): TGTGCCAGCAGCCCTAGCTCCGGAGACTATGGCTACACCTTC. Translating it yields CASSPSSGDYGYTF. This chain joins TRBV9 and TRBJ1-2; D is unclear. Germline-derived CDR1 and CDR2 are SGDLS and YYNGEE. The CDR3 totals 14 residues. The ends were cut back, 4 bases at V and 3 bases at J, with 13 bases in the middle.

V and J are TRBV28 and TRBJ1-1; no firm D call. The CDR3 runs 13 residues. Germline values: CDR1 MDHEN, CDR2 SYDVKM. The V end lost 4 bases, the J end lost 7 bases, and 13 bases lay between the germline ends. CDR3 loop: CASSYQRVGEAFF. The CDR3 bases are TGTGCCAGCAGTTATCAAAGGGTGGGTGAAGCTTTCTTT.

V gene TRBV5-1 combines with J gene TRBJ2-2, with a possible D match to TRBD2 (6 bases). The germline CDR1 and CDR2 sequences are SGHRS and YFSETQ. Trimming cost V 2 bases and J 7 bases, with 9 bases left between them. The length of the CDR3 is 13 residues. The CDR3 here is CASSFWEDGELFF. CDR3 coding DNA: TGCGCCAGCAGCTTTTGGGAGGACGGGGAGCTGTTTTTT.

Regarding this clone: Other DNA sequences of this sample code for an identical CDR3. The V call is TRBV28, the J call TRBJ1-5, with D maybe TRBD1 (5 bases). Trimming took off 3 bases at V and 6 bases at J, with 12 bases between the two ends. Per germline, CDR1 MDHEN and CDR2 SYDVKM. The CDR3 loop spans 14 amino acids. CDR3 nucleotides: TGTGCCAGCAGTTTGAGGCAGGGAGGTCAGCCCCAGCATTTT. Residues: CASSLRQGGQPQHF.

This clone was counted a single time. The chain joins TRBV19 to TRBJ1-2; D is possibly TRBD1 (5 bases). This CDR3 region has 15 residues. The germline V gene has CDR1 LNHDA and CDR2 SQIVND (reference sequence). Trimming cost V 4 bases and J 6 bases, with 18 bases left between them. The CDR3 coding sequence is TGTGCCAGTAGTAGCCGGGACCAGGGCACGGATGGCTACACCTTC. This codes for CASSSRDQGTDGYTF. The full variable domain, its missing parts supplied by reference TRBV19 and TRBJ1-2, is DGGITQSPKYLFRKEGQNVTLSCEQNLNHDAMYWYRQDPGQGLRLIYYSQIVNDFQKGDIAEGYSVSREKKESFPLTVTSAQKNPTAFYLCASSSRDQGTDGYTFGSGTRLTVV.

In this sample, this clone turned up a few times. This chain's CDR3 is CASSEYWVAGLNSPLHF. CDR3 bases: TGTGCCAGCAGTGAATATTGGGTGGCAGGCCTTAATTCACCCCTCCACTTT. V is TRBV6-1 and J is TRBJ1-6; no clear D. This CDR3 is 17 amino acids long. V was cut by 2 bases and J by 6 bases, with 17 bases left in between. Germline CDR1 reads MNHNS; CDR2 reads SASEGT.

The chain recombines TRBV29-1 with TRBJ2-7, with D unclear. CDR1 is SQVTM, CDR2 ANQGSEA, per germline. The CDR3 extends over 11 amino acids. Between the trimmed V and J ends, which lost 4 bases and 7 bases, there was a span of 11 bases. The CDR3 region has the DNA TGCAGCGTTGGCCCAGCGTATGAGCAGTACTTC. Encoded protein: CSVGPAYEQYF.

The chain is built from TRBV28 and TRBJ1-2; TRBD1 might be the D (6 bases). Trimming shortened V by 7 bases and J by 3 bases, and 9 bases separated the two germline ends. The CDR3 is 12 amino acids. Looked up from germline, CDR1 is MDHEN and CDR2 is SYDVKM. The CDR3 sequence is CASKGTYYGYTF. The CDR3 DNA follows: TGTGCCAGCAAAGGGACATACTATGGCTACACCTTC.